This passage covers 15 T cell receptor beta chains from one sample sequenced in a study of T-cell reconstitution after alpha-beta-depleted transplantation in children. Researchers prepared the TCRbeta library using unique molecular identifiers, the study reports. A single record per CDR3 protein comes from TCRdb applying MiXCR to the PCR reads. The sample yields a few hundred thousand distinct CDR3 sequences, approximately 24% seen once. The input for sequencing was PBMCs, mostly from graft donor cells, taken 360 days after TCRalphabeta/CD19-depleted stem cell transplant. These receptors originate from a female patient aged 2-10 years who had a stem cell transplant for congenital amegakaryocytic thrombocytopenia, so the T cells may come from the graft donor.

This clonotype has ten or more counts. The gene calls are TRBV4-1 and TRBJ2-3; D gene unclear. This CDR3 is built from 15 residues. The germline V gene has CDR1 MGHRA and CDR2 YSYEKL. Trimming left V 2 bases short and J 8 bases short, with 17 bases between. The CDR3 nucleotides read TGCGCCAGCAGCCAACTCCTTAGATCTTTGGGTACGCAGTATTTT. Translated: CASSQLLRSLGTQYF.

This chain uses TRBV15 with TRBJ1-5; TRBD1 is a possible D gene (6 bases). Trimming took 0 bases from V and 4 from J, leaving 19 bases between them. This CDR3 comprises 18 residues. CDR1 is LNHNV, CDR2 YYDKDF, per germline (reference sequence). For the CDR3, the DNA is TGTGCCACCAGCAGAGAAGGGGGGGGAATGAGGGCTAATCAGCCCCAGCATTTT. Protein sequence: CATSREGGGMRANQPQHF.

V is TRBV20-1 and J is TRBJ2-5; 11 bases align to TRBD2. The J segment lost 0 bases and the V segment lost 0 bases, leaving 9 bases of the junction unmatched. Germline CDR1 reads DFQATT; CDR2 reads SNEGSKA (reference sequence). CDR3 length: 18 residues. The CDR3 loop is CSARDPLAGGLYQETQYF. The CDR3 DNA reads as TGCAGTGCTAGAGATCCCCTAGCGGGGGGCCTATACCAAGAGACCCAGTACTTC.

This clonotype was seen at least ten times. The chain couples TRBV12-3 or TRBV12-4 to TRBJ1-2; D unclear. The CDR3 extends over 14 amino acids. V shed 5 bases and J shed 3 bases, with 13 bases lying between them. The CDR3 spells CASSLLGYDYGYTF. The CDR3 DNA reads as TGTGCCAGCAGTCTGCTGGGGTATGACTATGGCTACACCTTC.

This clonotype has only a few counts. The J gene is TRBJ2-5, the V gene TRBV6-1; 10 bases align to TRBD2. Germline V gene sequence: CDR1 MNHNS, CDR2 SASEGT. The CDR3 loop spans 15 amino acids. With V trimmed by 9 bases and J by 4 bases, 11 bases remained unmatched. This chain's CDR3 is CASGPGLAKGETQYF. The CDR3 coding sequence is TGTGCCAGTGGTCCGGGACTAGCGAAGGGAGAGACCCAGTACTTC.

This chain connects TRBV24-1 to TRBJ2-3, with 8 bases identical to TRBD1. This CDR3 has 20 amino acids. With V trimmed by 1 base and J by 0 bases, 14 bases remained unmatched. Germline loops: CDR1 KGHDR, CDR2 SFDVKD. In DNA form, the CDR3 reads TGTGCCACCAGTGATTTCAGACCGGGACAGGAACAGTACAGCACAGATACGCAGTATTTT. Protein sequence: CATSDFRPGQEQYSTDTQYF.

This chain uses TRBV20-1 with TRBJ2-3, with D perhaps TRBD2 (5 bases). The CDR3 is 15 residues long. CDR1 is DFQATT, CDR2 SNEGSKA, per germline (reference sequence). V was shortened by 0 bases and J by 4 bases, with 14 bases between the two germline ends. The CDR3, as DNA: TGCAGTGCTAGAGATCCCGCGCGGGCCGCAGATACGCAGTATTTT. The encoded protein is CSARDPARAADTQYF.

The chain uses TRBV5-1 and TRBJ1-1; D is ambiguous. V was clipped by 0 bases and J by 3 bases, with 12 bases between them. Per germline, CDR1 SGHRS and CDR2 YFSETQ. The CDR3 length is 15 residues. The CDR3 spells CASSLVFGRYTEAFF. The CDR3 region has the DNA TGCGCCAGCAGCTTGGTTTTTGGCCGATACACTGAAGCTTTCTTT.

This clonotype turned up a few times. V is TRBV7-9 and J is TRBJ2-7; 9 bases align to TRBD1. The CDR3 has 15 amino acids. With V trimmed by 1 base and J by 7 bases, 8 bases remained unmatched. CDR1 and CDR2 from the germline V gene are SEHNR and FQNEAQ (reference sequence). The CDR3 DNA follows: TGTGCCAGCAGCTTAGGCCGGGACAGGGACATAGAGCAGTACTTC. Its protein is CASSLGRDRDIEQYF.

There are a few counts of this clonotype. The CDR3 coding sequence is TGCAGTGCTAATAAGGAGTATTGGGGGGTAGGAGAGACCCAGTACTTC. Protein: CSANKEYWGVGETQYF. The genes are TRBV20-1 and TRBJ2-5, with a possible D match to TRBD2 (6 bases). The CDR3 contains 16 residues. Germline V gene data show CDR1 as DFQATT and CDR2 as SNEGSKA (reference sequence). Trimming removed 4 bases from V and 4 bases from J, with 22 bases in between.

The gene calls are TRBV28 and TRBJ2-5; D ambiguous. The length of the CDR3 is 13 residues. Germline V gene data show CDR1 as MDHEN and CDR2 as SYDVKM. V shed 5 bases and J shed 9 bases, with 16 bases lying between them. The CDR3 region is CASSPLRLQSQYF. The CDR3 coding sequence is TGTGCCAGCAGTCCCCTCCGCCTCCAGTCCCAGTACTTC.

This rearrangement joins TRBV7-2 to TRBJ2-7; D unclear. Germline lookup yields CDR1 SGHTA and CDR2 FQGNSA. The V end lost 0 bases, the J end lost 5 bases, and 11 bases lay between the germline ends. The CDR3 loop spans 14 amino acids. The CDR3 spells CASSLAPGLDEQYF. CDR3 bases: TGTGCCAGCAGCTTAGCCCCAGGTCTAGACGAGCAGTACTTC. Filled out from reference TRBV7-2 and TRBJ2-7, the complete variable domain reads GAGVSQSPSNKVTEKGKDVELRCDPISGHTALYWYRQSLGQGLEFLIYFQGNSAPDKSGLPSDRFSAERTGGSVSTLTIQRTQQEDSAVYLCASSLAPGLDEQYFGPGTRLTVT.

The chain employs TRBV2 and TRBJ2-6, with 7 bases lining up with TRBD1. In germline, CDR1 is SNHLY, CDR2 FYNNEI. The V and J ends lost 8 bases and 0 bases, in that order; junction bases with no gene match: 4. The CDR3 covers 15 residues. The CDR3 spells CASLDRSSGANVLTF. CDR3 in DNA: TGTGCCAGCCTGGACAGGTCCTCTGGGGCCAACGTCCTGACTTTC.

The J gene is TRBJ1-2, the V gene TRBV12-3 or TRBV12-4; D is ambiguous. V lost 5 bases, J lost 0 bases, and 13 bases lay in between. The CDR3 totals 15 residues. This CDR3 reads CASSRAFQANYGYTF. The DNA of the CDR3 is TGTGCCAGCAGTCGGGCCTTCCAAGCTAACTATGGCTACACCTTC.

This clonotype was seen only a few times. The V and J genes are TRBV12-3 or TRBV12-4 and TRBJ2-5; 9 bases are shared with TRBD2. The CDR3 covers 14 residues. J lost 2 bases, V lost 3 bases, and 1 base had no gene match. The CDR3 is CASSFTSGQETQYF. CDR3 sequence (DNA): TGTGCCAGCAGTTTTACTAGCGGGCAAGAGACCCAGTACTTC.